The sequence of this T cell receptor beta chain was determined in a study of shared clonotypes between healthy human individuals (TCRdb year 2020). About the study as a whole: A couple of women and a few men aged 18 to 49 years were included in the cohort. Per donor, three plates each were used for CD4 naive and CD4 memory, two for CD8 naive, and one for CD8 memory. Different laboratories and diverse techniques were used to prepare libraries and sequence TCR repertoires, to increase sequencing depth and limit assay-specific biases. Leukapheresis yielded between about 0.9 and 9 billion PBMCs per donor. The study deeply sequenced blood TCR repertoires of about five healthy adults to estimate repertoire size and the extent of clonotype sharing between individuals.

The germline ends are 19 bases apart after V is trimmed by 6 bases and J by 8 bases. Looking up the germline V gene (reference sequence) yields CDR1 LNHDA and CDR2 SQIVND. The CDR3 measures 14 amino acids from cysteine to phenylalanine. Only the CDR3 part of the read is kept: 42 bases, read in frame from the first base. Results and caveats for the whole study, not just this receptor: Rarefaction of sorted-subset datasets indicated incomplete sequencing despite the large sequencing depth. Sharing across several donors was observed for about 5% of naive CD4, over 3% of naive CD8, about 2.3% of memory CD4, and 0.4% of memory CD8 clonotypes. Sampling was restricted to blood, and TCR repertoires in tissue are likely to differ from TCR repertoires in blood. Clonotypes shared by all four sorted-subset donors showed higher generation probabilities than non-shared clonotypes. Larger estimated clonotype richness was generally found for naive subsets than for memory subsets. The genetic and exposure-history diversity represented was limited by the small number of donors. Pairwise subsampling led to the expectation that sequencing depth would affect the degree of clonotype sharing among donors.

Concerning this clone: Its antigen is not yet known. Base quality data are lacking; no much larger clone is found one base away.

TCR CDR3 regions were amplified from genomic DNA by multiplex PCR using the deep immunoSEQ assay. Extracted genomic DNA from each cell subset was spread evenly across all wells of several immunoSEQ 96-well plates, with each plate serving as a replicate. Each replicate PCR for sorted subsets received around 210 ng genomic DNA, equal to about 30,000 T cell genomes. Purified libraries were quantified with a Qubit 3.0 fluorometer, sized on a Bioanalyzer 2100, and re-quantified with the KAPA Library Quantification kit. Every immunoSEQ 96-well plate was sequenced on a dedicated single-read 150-cycle Illumina NextSeq 550 flow cell. In the original analysis: Because only junctional sequences without quality scores were contained in the immunoSEQ output, filtering matching that applied to full-length reads could not be performed. To assign V/J genes and CDR3, sequences were annotated against IMGT germline references using PyIR, a Python wrapper for IgBLAST v1.9. Reads were removed for weak V/J assignments (E-value above 1e-6), missing CDR3, stop codons, out-of-frame junctions, or ambiguous translated residues. V3J clonotypes were defined by identical inferred V gene, J gene, and CDR3 amino acid sequence. To compute the percentage overlap between repertoires, the number of shared unique clonotypes was divided by the size of the smaller repertoire. Repertoire richness was assessed with RTK rarefaction, the Chao1 estimator, and Recon v2.1 estimates of unobserved clonotypes. For all TCRbeta clonotypes obtained by the gDNA method from several donors, generation probabilities were computed with OLGA. TCRdb took over this immuneACCESS table, retaining in-frame rearrangements with V and J assigned. Such tables are incomplete; in checked studies, under half of the missing clones stem from an unresolved V gene, and the remainder is unexplained. V and J calls and clone size are those listed in that table; D and trimming were worked out from the DNA. The sample yields a few million clones; over 85% were counted once. Clones ranked in the top ten supply 0.39% of the sample.

The donors were healthy, HIV-negative adults who had no recently reported acute infections or vaccinations. All donors were Caucasian adults living in Nashville, Tennessee, USA. CD4+ T cells were enriched by magnetic negative selection; naive cells were then positively selected on CD45RA, and the negative fraction formed the memory subset. After blood collection by leukapheresis, PBMCs were isolated using Ficoll-Histopaque density gradient centrifugation and then cryopreserved in the vapor phase of liquid nitrogen. Purity and quantity of every magnetically sorted T cell population were checked by analytical flow cytometry. Genomic DNA was isolated from every sorted fraction and measured by UV absorbance on a Nanodrop 2000c.

The sample was naive CD4+ T cells from PBMCs. The sample's cell subset or site label is to be understood as: CD45RA+ positively selected. This TCR came from a man aged 18 to 30 in good health. Some clones in this sample may be carry-over from other donors' samples. The sequence is built from TRBV19 and TRBJ1-2; the D gene cannot be named for sure. The DNA reads TGTGCCAGTAGCACCGGAAGAGATATCGAGGGCTACACCTTC. Translation gives CASSTGRDIEGYTF.